Listed here is a single T cell receptor (beta chain). Clinical history as reported by participants underpinned cohort assignment. The sample is drawn from a study of blood T cell repertoires in COVID-19. On the study more broadly: T cells, B-cell-depleted T cells, or PBMCs supplied cDNA or gDNA.

The CDR3 is 15 residues long. Germline trimming cut 5 bases from V and 4 bases from J; bases unmatched to any gene: 7. Germline V CDR1 and CDR2: KGHDR, SFDVKD. Original methodology: Nucleated cell counts were estimated from reference gene primer amplification. Measured with immunoSEQ multiplex PCR; TCRdb has only the in-frame clones, and not every one. V and J calls and clone size come straight from that table; D and trimming were deduced from the DNA. The sample lists a few hundred thousand clones, about 91% occurring once. The V and J genes are TRBV24-1 and TRBJ1-1; 9 positions agree with TRBD1. This sequence was found in a human donor in a cohort exposed to, infected with or recovered from COVID-19 (not recorded which). The donor label of this sample is uncertain. Sequences were obtained from PBMCs or T cells enriched from blood (not recorded which). CDR3 residues: CATSAQGQGGTEAFF. For the CDR3, the DNA is TGTGCCACCAGTGCCCAGGGACAGGGCGGCACTGAAGCTTTCTTT.